This TCR beta chain originates from a study of blood T cell repertoires in COVID-19. TCRdb's table, derived via immunoSEQ multiplex PCR, lists solely in-frame clones and lacks some. The data show 290,000 or so clones, with around 90% seen just once and over 3.5% held by the top ten. Trimming removed 2 bases at V and 0 bases at J, with 12 bases between. This CDR3 is 15 amino acids long. Germline V gene sequence: CDR1 SQVTM, CDR2 ANQGSEA. Material: PBMCs or T cells enriched from blood (not recorded which). The receptor was derived from a woman between 18 and 29 years old with acute COVID-19. The chain employs TRBV29-1 and TRBJ2-3; maybe TRBD2 (6 bases). The CDR3 reads CSVETLGGSTDTQYF. For the CDR3, the DNA is TGCAGCGTTGAAACTCTCGGGGGAAGCACAGATACGCAGTATTTT.